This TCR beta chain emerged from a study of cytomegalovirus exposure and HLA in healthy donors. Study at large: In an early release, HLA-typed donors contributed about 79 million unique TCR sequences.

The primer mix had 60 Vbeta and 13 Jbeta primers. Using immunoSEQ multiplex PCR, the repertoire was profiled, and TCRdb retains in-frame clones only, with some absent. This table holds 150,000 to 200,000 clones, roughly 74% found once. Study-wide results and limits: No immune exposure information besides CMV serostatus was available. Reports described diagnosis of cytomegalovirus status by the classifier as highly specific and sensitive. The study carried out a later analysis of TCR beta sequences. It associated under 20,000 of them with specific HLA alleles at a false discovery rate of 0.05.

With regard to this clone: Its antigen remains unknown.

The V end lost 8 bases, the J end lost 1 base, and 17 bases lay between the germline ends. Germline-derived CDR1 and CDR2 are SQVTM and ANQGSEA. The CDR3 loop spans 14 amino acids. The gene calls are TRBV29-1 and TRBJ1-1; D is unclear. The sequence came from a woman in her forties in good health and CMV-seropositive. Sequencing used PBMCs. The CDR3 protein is CSFTERGKNTEAFF. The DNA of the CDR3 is TGCAGCTTCACCGAGCGAGGAAAGAACACTGAAGCTTTCTTT.